A single sample gave rise to the 27 T cell receptor beta chains below, sequenced in a study of T cell responses to AZD1222 COVID-19 vaccine (dated by TCRdb to the early 2020s). Per the publication, the time point label means: baseline before first vaccination. The library was built by means of the immunoSEQ multiplex PCR assay. TCRdb took this table from immuneACCESS and kept in-frame rearrangements with V and J called. Such tables lack part of the clones; where checked against another copy, unresolved V genes explain under half of the gap, and the rest is unexplained. The sample table shows approximately 140,000 clones, and about 92% are seen once. The leading ten clones occupy 3.1% of the sample. The sequencing here drew on peripheral blood, taken on day 0 of AZD1222 vaccination. The source is an adult in good health.

V is TRBV7-2 and J is TRBJ2-5; perhaps TRBD2 as D (6 bases). The ends were cut back, 5 bases at V and 5 bases at J, with 15 bases in the middle. Germline V CDR1 and CDR2: SGHTA, FQGNSA. This CDR3 spans 14 amino acids. The CDR3 region is CASSPTRGTETQYF. The DNA of the CDR3 is TGTGCCAGCAGCCCGACCCGGGGGACTGAGACCCAGTACTTC.

The CDR3 DNA reads TGTGCCAGCAGCTCTAGCGGGAGAGGGGGGGAGACCCAGTACTTC. Its translation: CASSSSGRGGETQYF. V and J are TRBV7-7 and TRBJ2-5; 10 bases are shared with TRBD2. V gave up 4 bases and J gave up 5 bases; unmatched junction bases: 7. CDR3 length: 15 residues. The V gene's germline CDR1 is SSHAT and CDR2 FNYEAQ (reference sequence).

V gene TRBV6-5 combines with J gene TRBJ1-2; D perhaps matches TRBD1 (6 bases). The germline gives CDR1 MNHEY, CDR2 SVGAGI. The V gene lost 10 bases and the J gene lost 2 bases, with 17 bases spanning the gap. The CDR3 has 14 residues. The CDR3 region is CATLFRGRNYGYTF. Here the CDR3 DNA reads TGTGCCACCCTTTTTCGGGGGCGAAACTATGGCTACACCTTC.

This clone has only one observation. This chain links TRBV19 with TRBJ1-4; 10 nucleotides agree with TRBD1. Looked up from germline, CDR1 is LNHDA and CDR2 is SQIVND (reference sequence). The trim removed 6 bases at V and 7 bases at J, leaving 8 bases unmatched. The CDR3 loop spans 15 amino acids. The CDR3 loop is CASRPDRGRFEKLFF. The CDR3 DNA sequence: TGTGCCAGTAGGCCCGACAGGGGGCGCTTTGAAAAACTGTTTTTT.

This clone was observed a few times. This chain links TRBV5-1 with TRBJ2-6, with 8 bases matching TRBD1. Trimming cost V 4 bases and J 1 base; bases outside gene matches: 1. The CDR3 covers 15 residues. CDR1 is SGHRS, CDR2 YFSETQ, per germline. The DNA for the CDR3 is TGCGCCAGCAGCCAGGGGGCTTCTGGGGCCAACGTCCTGACTTTC. Translation gives CASSQGASGANVLTF. Together with reference TRBV5-1 and TRBJ2-6, the CDR3 gives the full variable domain: KAGVTQTPRYLIKTRGQQVTLSCSPISGHRSVSWYQQTPGQGLQFLFEYFSETQRNKGNFPGRFSGRQFSNSRSEMNVSTLELGDSALYLCASSQGASGANVLTFGAGSRLTVL.

The gene calls are TRBV5-1 and TRBJ1-3, with 7 bases that match TRBD1. This CDR3 comprises 15 residues. Germline V gene lookup returns CDR1 SGHRS and CDR2 YFSETQ. J gave up 6 bases and V 5 bases, and 11 bases lay outside the gene matches. The CDR3 here is CASRYSDRVVNTIYF. CDR3 DNA: TGCGCCAGCAGATATTCAGACAGGGTCGTAAACACCATATATTTT.

J is TRBJ1-1 and V is TRBV30; D perhaps matches TRBD1 (6 bases). V dropped 0 bases and J dropped 1 base, with 12 bases sitting between them. The germline V gene encodes CDR1 GTSNPN and CDR2 SVGIG (reference sequence). The CDR3 extends over 15 amino acids. The CDR3, as DNA: TGTGCCTGGAGTGTAAAACAGGGCCAGAACACTGAAGCTTTCTTT. Protein product: CAWSVKQGQNTEAFF.

This chain uses TRBV19 with TRBJ1-2; 7 positions agree with TRBD1. J lost 3 bases, V lost 4 bases, and 11 bases had no gene match. The germline V gene encodes CDR1 LNHDA and CDR2 SQIVND (reference sequence). This CDR3 has 16 residues. As DNA, the CDR3 is TGTGCCAGTAGTACCCGGACAGGCGCCAGCGACTATGGCTACACCTTC. Amino acid sequence: CASSTRTGASDYGYTF.

This clone appeared a single time. The J gene is TRBJ2-2, the V gene TRBV11-2; 12 bases line up with TRBD1. Looked up from germline, CDR1 is SGHAT and CDR2 is FQNNGV. The trim removed 6 bases at V and 8 bases at J, leaving 13 bases unmatched. This CDR3 region has 17 residues. This CDR3 reads CASRNHAGTGGGGELFF. The DNA of the CDR3 is TGTGCCAGCAGAAATCATGCCGGGACAGGGGGCGGAGGGGAGCTGTTTTTT. The full variable domain, with the rest looked up from reference TRBV11-2 and TRBJ2-2, is EAGVAQSPRYKIIEKRQSVAFWCNPISGHATLYWYQQILGQGPKLLIQFQNNGVVDDSQLPKDRFSAERLKGVDSTLKIQPAKLEDSAVYLCASRNHAGTGGGGELFFGEGSRLTVL.

The rearrangement links TRBV6-1 to TRBJ1-5; no clear D. Deletions cut 3 bases from V and 6 bases from J, with 6 bases between. From germline, CDR1 is MNHNS and CDR2 SASEGT. This CDR3 has 12 amino acids. CDR3 DNA: TGTGCCAGCAGTGATGGGTCTCAGCCCCAGCATTTT. Amino acid sequence: CASSDGSQPQHF.

This sequence joins TRBV5-1 and TRBJ2-6; D unclear. V was cut by 0 bases and J by 0 bases, with 4 bases left in between. Germline loops: CDR1 SGHRS, CDR2 YFSETQ. CDR3 length equals 15 residues. The CDR3 DNA reads as TGCGCCAGCAGCTTGGAAGGCTCTGGGGCCAACGTCCTGACTTTC. It is translated as CASSLEGSGANVLTF.

This rearrangement joins TRBV11-2 to TRBJ2-1; D is unclear. Germline V gene lookup returns CDR1 SGHAT and CDR2 FQNNGV. Trimming shortened V by 2 bases and J by 5 bases, and 4 bases separated the two germline ends. This CDR3 has 12 amino acids. CDR3 DNA sequence: TGTGCCAGCAGCTTAAAAAACAATGAGCAGTTCTTC. It specifies CASSLKNNEQFF. Filled out from reference TRBV11-2 and TRBJ2-1, the complete variable domain reads EAGVAQSPRYKIIEKRQSVAFWCNPISGHATLYWYQQILGQGPKLLIQFQNNGVVDDSQLPKDRFSAERLKGVDSTLKIQPAKLEDSAVYLCASSLKNNEQFFGPGTRLTVL.

This clone was seen only once. The rearrangement uses TRBV7-6 and TRBJ1-1, with D unresolved. Germline V gene sequence: CDR1 SGHVS, CDR2 FNYEAQ. CDR3 size: 13 residues. Between the trimmed V and J ends, which lost 5 bases and 4 bases, there was a span of 11 bases. CDR3 sequence: CASSLGRPTEAFF. The CDR3 coding sequence is TGTGCCAGCAGCCTAGGACGGCCCACTGAAGCTTTCTTT.

This clone appeared a few times. The rearrangement links TRBV5-1 to TRBJ1-2; 12 bases align to TRBD1. CDR1 is SGHRS and CDR2 is YFSETQ in the germline V gene. This CDR3 region has 17 residues. Unmatched junction bases numbered 12, after V lost 4 bases and J lost 5 bases. CDR3 nucleotide sequence: TGCGCCAGCAGCCCCGACGGGACAGGGGGCCTACCTTATGGCTACACCTTC. This translates into CASSPDGTGGLPYGYTF.

The J gene is TRBJ2-1, the V gene TRBV24-1, with 13 bases fitting TRBD2. There are 17 residues in the CDR3. Germline V gene lookup returns CDR1 KGHDR and CDR2 SFDVKD. With V trimmed by 3 bases and J by 0 bases, 1 base remained unmatched. The chain's CDR3 is CATSDGTSGISYNEQFF. DNA of the CDR3: TGTGCCACCAGTGATGGGACTAGCGGGATCTCCTACAATGAGCAGTTCTTC.

This clone was detected a few times. This chain links TRBV6-4 with TRBJ2-1; 9 positions agree with TRBD2. The ends lost 4 bases at V and 4 bases at J; junction bases unmatched: 5. CDR1 and CDR2 (germline): MRHNA, SNTAGT. This CDR3 has 15 residues. Written as DNA, the CDR3 is TGTGCCAGCAGTGTGGGTAGCGGGGGATACAATGAGCAGTTCTTC. The encoded protein is CASSVGSGGYNEQFF.

This chain joins TRBV27 and TRBJ2-7; D call uncertain. Germline V gene data show CDR1 as MNHEY and CDR2 as SMNVEV (reference sequence). Between the trimmed V and J ends, which lost 2 bases and 2 bases, there was a span of 7 bases. The CDR3 is 13 amino acids. CDR3 nucleotides: TGTGCCAGCAGTTTAATCCCGGCCTACGAGCAGTACTTC. This codes for CASSLIPAYEQYF.

The chain is built from TRBV5-1 and TRBJ1-4; D not resolved. The V gene's germline CDR1 is SGHRS and CDR2 YFSETQ. Trimming left V 1 base short and J 0 bases short, with 10 bases between. The CDR3 covers 16 residues. DNA for the CDR3: TGCGCCAGCAGCTTGATTCAGGCCGCAACTAATGAAAAACTGTTTTTT. It is translated as CASSLIQAATNEKLFF.

Here the CDR3 DNA reads TGTGCCAGCAGCTTTCTTAGGGGGACTGAAGCTTTCTTT. This translates into CASSFLRGTEAFF. The V and J genes are TRBV5-4 and TRBJ1-1; D possibly corresponds to TRBD1 (6 bases). CDR3 length equals 13 residues. The germline CDR1 and CDR2 sequences are SGHNT and YYREEE (reference sequence). The V and J ends lost 2 bases and 5 bases respectively, with 10 bases between them.

This chain links TRBV29-1 with TRBJ2-5, with TRBD1 as a possible D gene (6 bases). The J call could be wrong; TRBJ2-7 is a better fit for the DNA end. In germline, CDR1 is SQVTM, CDR2 ANQGSEA. The CDR3 consists of 14 residues. CDR3 sequence reads: CSVLPRTDIYEQYF. CDR3 nucleotide sequence: TGCAGCGTTCTTCCCCGGACAGATATTTACGAGCAGTACTTC.

This clone turned up a few times. The rearrangement links TRBV27 to TRBJ2-7; 7 nucleotides line up with TRBD1. V gave up 6 bases and J gave up 2 bases; unmatched junction bases: 7. The CDR3 loop spans 14 amino acids. Per germline, CDR1 MNHEY and CDR2 SMNVEV (reference sequence). The CDR3 nucleotides are TGTGCCAGCAGATTGACAGGGCCAACCTACGAGCAGTACTTC. It encodes CASRLTGPTYEQYF.

This clone was seen once. The chain combines TRBV11-2 with TRBJ1-2; D call uncertain. Trimming removed 5 bases from V and 0 bases from J, with 10 bases in between. CDR1 is SGHAT and CDR2 is FQNNGV in the germline V gene. This CDR3 is 14 amino acids long. As DNA, the CDR3 is TGTGCCAGCAGCCGGACGGAGCCTAACTATGGCTACACCTTC. Translation gives CASSRTEPNYGYTF.

This chain joins TRBV7-6 and TRBJ2-7; 8 nucleotides match TRBD2. V trimming: 5 bases; J trimming: 3 bases; junction bases outside the gene matches: 9. Germline V gene data show CDR1 as SGHVS and CDR2 as FNYEAQ. The CDR3 totals 15 residues. This chain's CDR3 is CASSPRLALGYEQYF. As DNA, the CDR3 is TGTGCCAGCAGCCCACGACTAGCGCTGGGCTACGAGCAGTACTTC.

The chain recombines TRBV11-2 with TRBJ1-3; the D gene is possibly TRBD1 (6 bases). Germline assignment: CDR1 SGHAT and CDR2 FQNNGV. The CDR3 sequence is 15 residues long. Trimming pared 0 bases from V and 5 bases from J, leaving 11 bases between. In DNA form, the CDR3 reads TGTGCCAGCAGCTTAGATGGCAGGGGAAGAAACACCATATATTTT. It is translated as CASSLDGRGRNTIYF.

This clone showed up just once. The chain carries TRBV4-2 and TRBJ2-5; maybe TRBD2 (6 bases). The CDR3 has 15 amino acids. V was clipped by 7 bases and J by 1 base, with 16 bases between them. Germline CDR1 and CDR2: LGHNA and YNFKEQ. The CDR3 DNA reads TGTGCCAGCACCCCGAGGCGGGGTCCCCAAGAGACCCAGTACTTC. Encoded protein: CASTPRRGPQETQYF.

V and J are TRBV9 and TRBJ1-3; D uncertain. From germline, CDR1 is SGDLS and CDR2 YYNGEE. The CDR3 covers 13 residues. Trimming took off 2 bases at V and 0 bases at J, with 3 bases between the two ends. CDR3 coding DNA: TGTGCCAGCAGCGTGGGCTCTGGAAACACCATATATTTT. Protein: CASSVGSGNTIYF.

This chain connects TRBV28 to TRBJ1-6; TRBD1 agrees at 8 bases. The germline gives CDR1 MDHEN, CDR2 SYDVKM. Trimming removed 0 bases from V and 6 bases from J; junction bases left unmatched: 4. The CDR3 totals 16 residues. The CDR3 nucleotides read TGTGCCAGCAGTTTATGGACAGGGGAACGTAATTCACCCCTCCACTTT. Translated: CASSLWTGERNSPLHF.